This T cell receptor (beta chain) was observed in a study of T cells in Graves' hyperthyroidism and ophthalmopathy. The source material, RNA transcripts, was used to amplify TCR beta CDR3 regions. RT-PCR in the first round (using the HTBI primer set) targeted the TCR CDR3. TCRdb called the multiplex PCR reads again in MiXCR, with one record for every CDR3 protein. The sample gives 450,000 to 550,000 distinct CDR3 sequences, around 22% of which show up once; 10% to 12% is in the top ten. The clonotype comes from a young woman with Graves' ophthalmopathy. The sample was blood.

Written as DNA, the CDR3 is TGTGCCAGCAGTGCCCACGGACAGACCAGTACGGCTGGAAACACCATATATTTT. Translation gives CASSAHGQTSTAGNTIYF. The chain links TRBV6-1 to TRBJ1-3; possible D gene TRBD1, 6 bases. V was cut by 4 bases and J by 2 bases, with 21 bases left in between. This CDR3 is built from 18 residues. Per germline, CDR1 MNHNS and CDR2 SASEGT.